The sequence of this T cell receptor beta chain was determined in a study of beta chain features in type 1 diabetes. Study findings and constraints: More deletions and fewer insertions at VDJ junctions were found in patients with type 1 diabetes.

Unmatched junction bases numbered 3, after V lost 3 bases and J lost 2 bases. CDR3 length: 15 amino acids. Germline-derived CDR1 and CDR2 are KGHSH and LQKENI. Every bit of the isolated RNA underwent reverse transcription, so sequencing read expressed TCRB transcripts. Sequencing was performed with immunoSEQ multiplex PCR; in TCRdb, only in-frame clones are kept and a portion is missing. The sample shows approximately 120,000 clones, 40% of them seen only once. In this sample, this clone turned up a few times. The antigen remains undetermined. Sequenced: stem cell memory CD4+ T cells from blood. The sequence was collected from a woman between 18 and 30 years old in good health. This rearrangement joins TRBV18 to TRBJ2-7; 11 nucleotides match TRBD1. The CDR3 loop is CASSPGTGGTYEQYF. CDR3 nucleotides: TGTGCCAGCTCACCCGGGACAGGGGGAACCTACGAGCAGTACTTC.